These 15 T cell receptor beta chains share one sample of origin, sequenced in a study of cytomegalovirus exposure and HLA in healthy donors. Use of 60 Vbeta and 13 Jbeta primers characterized the PCR. Method: immunoSEQ multiplex PCR; TCRdb's copy keeps in-frame clones and lacks some. The sample holds some 200,000 clones, approximately 90% seen once. The sequenced sample was PBMCs. These receptors were taken from a woman in her late teens or twenties in good health and CMV-seronegative.

A few counts support this clone. The V gene is TRBV6-1, the J gene TRBJ2-1, with 12 bases that match TRBD2. Trimming cost V 4 bases and J 0 bases; bases outside gene matches: 10. The CDR3 totals 19 residues. Germline-derived CDR1 and CDR2 are MNHNS and SASEGT. The CDR3, as DNA: TGTGCCAGCAGTGGGGGCGGACTAGCGGGATCCTTCTCCTACAATGAGCAGTTCTTC. Translated, it gives CASSGGGLAGSFSYNEQFF.

This rearrangement joins TRBV11-3 to TRBJ2-7, with 7 positions matching TRBD1. The CDR3 consists of 13 residues. V was clipped by 5 bases and J by 3 bases; unmatched bases: 4. The germline V gene has CDR1 SGHNT and CDR2 YENEEA. The DNA of the CDR3 is TGTGCCAGCAGCCAAGGGACAGTCTACGAGCAGTACTTC. The encoded protein is CASSQGTVYEQYF.

This rearrangement joins TRBV27 to TRBJ2-1; 8 bases line up with TRBD2. The trim removed 3 bases at V and 8 bases at J, leaving 9 bases unmatched. Germline V gene lookup returns CDR1 MNHEY and CDR2 SMNVEV (reference sequence). The CDR3 extends over 15 amino acids. CDR3 sequence (DNA): TGTGCCAGCAGTTTTTGGATCGGGAGGGGGGATGAGCAGTTCTTC. As protein: CASSFWIGRGDEQFF.

For this clone: This same CDR3 is encoded by further DNA sequences in the sample. The gene calls are TRBV27 and TRBJ1-5; D gene unclear. The V end lost 3 bases, the J end lost 1 base, and 7 bases lay between the germline ends. CDR1 MNHEY and CDR2 SMNVEV come from the germline V gene (reference sequence). The length of the CDR3 is 14 residues. The CDR3: CASSLTGSNQPQHF. The CDR3 DNA sequence: TGTGCCAGCAGTTTGACTGGGAGCAATCAGCCCCAGCATTTT.

This chain uses TRBV5-1 with TRBJ1-2; the D is unclear. The length of the CDR3 is 14 residues. Germline CDR1 and CDR2: SGHRS and YFSETQ. Trimming removed 0 bases at V and 8 bases at J, with 14 bases between. CDR3 sequence (DNA): TGCGCCAGCAGCTTGGCCTCCTCCCAACGGGGCTACACCTTC. This codes for CASSLASSQRGYTF.

J is TRBJ1-5 and V is TRBV7-2, with TRBD1 matching over 7 bases. Germline values: CDR1 SGHTA, CDR2 FQGNSA. J gave up 9 bases and V 5 bases, and 7 bases lay outside the gene matches. The CDR3 is 13 residues long. The CDR3 nucleotides are TGTGCCAGCAGCGGAGACAGGGCTCGGCCCCAGCATTTT. It translates to CASSGDRARPQHF.

The chain links TRBV7-6 to TRBJ1-1; 9 nucleotides align to TRBD1. Per the germline V gene, CDR1 is SGHVS and CDR2 is FNYEAQ. This CDR3 spans 19 amino acids. V trimming: 5 bases; J trimming: 5 bases; junction bases outside the gene matches: 21. In nucleotides, the CDR3 is TGTGCCAGCAGCCCCTACAGTGGGGTCCCACAGGGGGCGAGGACTGAAGCTTTCTTT. It translates to CASSPYSGVPQGARTEAFF.

This chain links TRBV27 with TRBJ2-5, with 7 bases that match TRBD1. This CDR3 has 14 amino acids. J gave up 6 bases and V 2 bases, and 6 bases lay outside the gene matches. Germline lookup yields CDR1 MNHEY and CDR2 SMNVEV (reference sequence). The CDR3 reads CASSLKGRGKTQYF. DNA for the CDR3: TGTGCCAGCAGTTTAAAAGGCAGGGGGAAGACCCAGTACTTC.

This chain joins TRBV27 and TRBJ2-5; 7 bases agree with TRBD1. The germline gives CDR1 MNHEY, CDR2 SMNVEV (reference sequence). Unmatched junction bases numbered 6, after V lost 6 bases and J lost 5 bases. CDR3 length: 13 residues. The CDR3 reads CASRKRGLETQYF. CDR3 nucleotides: TGTGCCAGCAGAAAGAGGGGGCTTGAGACCCAGTACTTC.

V is TRBV5-8 and J is TRBJ1-5; 9 bases line up with TRBD1. The CDR3 totals 15 residues. V lost 5 bases, J lost 2 bases, and 5 bases stayed unmatched. Per the germline V gene, CDR1 is SGHTS and CDR2 is YDEGEE. CDR3 nucleotide sequence: TGTGCCAGCAGTCACCGGACAGGGGGCAATCAGCCCCAGCATTTT. Amino acids: CASSHRTGGNQPQHF.

This rearrangement joins TRBV10-3 to TRBJ2-3; 9 nucleotides agree with TRBD2. The germline V gene has CDR1 ENHRY and CDR2 SYGVKD. The CDR3 runs to 15 residues. Trimming at V came to 3 bases and at J to 4 bases, leaving 5 bases not matched to a gene. CDR3 residues: CAISDAGGPPDTQYF. The CDR3 bases are TGTGCCATCAGTGATGCGGGAGGGCCCCCAGATACGCAGTATTTT.

The chain has TRBV4-1 and TRBJ2-3; tentative D call: TRBD2 (5 bases). CDR1 and CDR2 (germline): MGHRA, YSYEKL. This CDR3 is built from 18 residues. V lost 3 bases to trimming and J lost 0 bases, with 19 bases between them. This chain's CDR3 is CASSQRASTLTSTDTQYF. CDR3 DNA: TGCGCCAGCAGCCAGAGGGCCTCTACCCTGACTAGCACAGATACGCAGTATTTT.

This clone was detected only once. The rearrangement uses TRBV29-1 and TRBJ2-1; 7 bases are a match to TRBD2. CDR1 and CDR2 from the germline V gene are SQVTM and ANQGSEA. CDR3 length equals 11 residues. V was clipped by 7 bases and J by 10 bases; unmatched bases: 7. The CDR3 nucleotides read TGCAGCGGGATTAGCGGGCTCGAGCAGTTCTTC. Protein sequence: CSGISGLEQFF.

The chain is built from TRBV7-9 and TRBJ1-1, with D hard to call. Germline CDR1 SEHNR, CDR2 FQNEAQ (reference sequence). V was clipped by 5 bases and J by 6 bases, with 13 bases between them. The CDR3 has 13 residues. CDR3 residues: CASSRPSRPEAFF. CDR3 DNA: TGTGCCAGCAGCCGTCCATCTAGGCCTGAAGCTTTCTTT.

This sequence joins TRBV7-6 and TRBJ2-7; 8 nucleotides match TRBD2. The junction had 10 bases not matched to a gene; V was cut back by 5 bases and J by 4 bases. Germline-derived CDR1 and CDR2 are SGHVS and FNYEAQ. This CDR3 spans 15 amino acids. CDR3 loop: CASSTRFSGTYEQYF. DNA of the CDR3: TGTGCCAGCAGCACCCGGTTTAGCGGGACATACGAGCAGTACTTC.